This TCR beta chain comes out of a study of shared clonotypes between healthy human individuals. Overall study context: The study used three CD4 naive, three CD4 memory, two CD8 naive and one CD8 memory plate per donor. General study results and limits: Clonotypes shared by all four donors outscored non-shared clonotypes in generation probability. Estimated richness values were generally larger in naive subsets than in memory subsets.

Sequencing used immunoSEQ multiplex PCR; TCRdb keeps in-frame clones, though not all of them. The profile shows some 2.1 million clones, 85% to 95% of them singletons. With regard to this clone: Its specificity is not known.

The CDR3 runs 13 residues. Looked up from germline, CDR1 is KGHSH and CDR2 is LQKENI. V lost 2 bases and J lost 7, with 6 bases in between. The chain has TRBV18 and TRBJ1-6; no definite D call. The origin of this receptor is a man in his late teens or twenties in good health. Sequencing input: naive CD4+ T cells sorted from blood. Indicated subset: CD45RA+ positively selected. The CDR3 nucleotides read TGTGCCAGCTCACCAGGTATCAATTCACCCCTCCACTTT. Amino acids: CASSPGINSPLHF.